This note documents a single T cell receptor (beta chain) sequence. The data stem from a study of blood T cell repertoires in COVID-19. Under the authors' procedure: The assay estimated nucleated cells by amplifying reference gene primers. Clones were read by immunoSEQ multiplex PCR, and TCRdb kept only the in-frame ones, dropping some. The V and J calls and the clone size are those of that table, but D and trimming were determined from the DNA. Of about 480,000 clones in the sample, roughly 88% are singletons; the top ten hold approximately 1.8%. Germline lookup yields CDR1 SGHTA and CDR2 FQGNSA. CDR3 length equals 14 residues. Trimming removed 6 bases at V and 1 base at J, with 13 bases between.

Sequences were obtained from PBMCs or T cells enriched from blood (not recorded which). The source of this sequence is a woman aged 40 to 50 who had recovered from COVID-19. This rearrangement joins TRBV7-2 to TRBJ2-7; a weak D match, TRBD2 (6 bases). CDR3 in amino acids: CASRSGRGSYEQYF. The CDR3 DNA is TGTGCCAGCAGAAGCGGGCGGGGTTCCTACGAGCAGTACTTC. Variable domain in full (rest from reference TRBV7-2 and TRBJ2-7): GAGVSQSPSNKVTEKGKDVELRCDPISGHTALYWYRQSLGQGLEFLIYFQGNSAPDKSGLPSDRFSAERTGGSVSTLTIQRTQQEDSAVYLCASRSGRGSYEQYFGPGTRLTVT.